The present T cell receptor (beta chain) was sequenced within a study of blood T cell repertoires in COVID-19. For the study at large: T cells, B-cell-depleted T cells, or PBMCs supplied cDNA or gDNA.

It was during active infection that Seattle patients were enrolled and then longitudinally followed. Produced via immunoSEQ multiplex PCR; TCRdb's table is partial and in-frame only. The sample holds about 370,000 clones, around 89% seen once. The CDR3 has 15 residues. Germline lookup yields CDR1 MNHEY and CDR2 SMNVEV (reference sequence). V lost 5 bases to trimming and J lost 3 bases; unmatched junction nucleotides: 7. The source is a woman aged 25-40 years with COVID-19, enrolled during active disease. The specimen was peripheral blood. The chain combines TRBV27 with TRBJ1-5, with 7 bases aligning to TRBD1. CDR3 bases: TGTGCCAGCAGTCAAAGGACAGGCCTCAATCAGCCCCAGCATTTT. It codes for CASSQRTGLNQPQHF.